These T cell receptor beta chains were read from a single sample in a study of shared clonotypes between healthy human individuals. Repertoires were generated with immunoSEQ multiplex PCR, while TCRdb's copy carries only in-frame clones and drops some. This repertoire shows hundreds of thousands of clones, approximately 97% found once; its top ten account for 0.057%. Material for sequencing was naive CD4+ T cells sorted from blood. All receptors derive from a woman in her 30s in good health. CDR3s include the opening cysteine and the closing phenylalanine or tryptophan. Each record gives: D gene, clone size, V gene, J gene, CDR3 protein, CDR3 DNA. D genes are given only for firm matches. Clone sizes are given selectively: once, few, many, or a class where the clone is expanded.

>-|once|TRBV5-4|TRBJ2-3
CASSSNVPNTQYF
TGTGCCAGCAGCTCAAACGTTCCCAATACGCAGTATTTT
>-|-|TRBV28|TRBJ1-2
CASSSGPLYGYTF
TGTGCCAGCAGCTCCGGGCCCCTCTATGGCTACACCTTC
>TRBD1|-|TRBV30|TRBJ1-1
CAWSPDRGGLRAFF
TGTGCCTGGTCGCCGGACAGGGGAGGTCTCAGAGCTTTCTTT
>-|-|TRBV19|TRBJ2-3
CASTGQMLDTQYF
TGTGCCAGTACCGGACAGATGTTGGATACGCAGTATTTT
>-|-|TRBV7-3|TRBJ2-3
CASSQSGVKADTQYF
TGTGCCAGCAGCCAGAGCGGAGTTAAGGCAGATACGCAGTATTTT
>-|-|TRBV19|TRBJ2-6
CASSIMGVLFSGANVLTF
TGTGCCAGTAGTATAATGGGGGTCTTGTTCTCTGGGGCCAACGTCCTGACTTTC
>-|once|TRBV5-6|TRBJ2-3
CASSSIFTDTQYF
TGTGCCAGCAGCTCAATTTTCACAGATACGCAGTATTTT
>-|-|TRBV28|TRBJ1-1
CASSSNTEAFF
TGTGCCAGCAGCTCGAACACTGAAGCTTTCTTT
>-|-|TRBV9|TRBJ2-7
CASSVGAGAIYEQYF
TGTGCCAGCAGCGTAGGCGCAGGGGCCATCTACGAGCAGTACTTC
>TRBD2|-|TRBV9|TRBJ2-7
CASSQGLVYEQYF
TGTGCCAGCAGCCAAGGACTAGTCTACGAGCAGTACTTC
>-|-|TRBV6-1|TRBJ1-6
CASSGSGAVNSPLHF
TGTGCCAGCAGTGGATCCGGGGCCGTTAATTCACCCCTCCACTTT
>-|-|TRBV28|TRBJ1-3
CASSPGYSGNTIYF
TGTGCCAGCAGCCCTGGATACTCTGGAAACACCATATATTTT
>-|-|TRBV30|TRBJ1-1
CAWNVDTEAFF
TGTGCCTGGAATGTGGACACTGAAGCTTTCTTT
>-|once|TRBV19|TRBJ1-2
CASAGRDANYGYTF
TGTGCCAGTGCCGGGCGAGACGCAAACTATGGCTACACCTTC
>TRBD2|-|TRBV28|TRBJ2-7
CASISQEAGREYF
TGTGCCAGCATCTCCCAAGAGGCGGGGAGGGAGTACTTC
>TRBD2|-|TRBV28|TRBJ2-1
CASSQVTSRPYNEQFF
TGTGCCAGCAGTCAGGTGACTAGCAGACCCTACAATGAGCAGTTCTTC
>-|-|TRBV5-1|TRBJ1-3
CASSPGPASGNTIYF
TGCGCCAGCAGCCCGGGACCGGCCTCTGGAAACACCATATATTTT
>TRBD2|-|TRBV28|TRBJ2-4
CASTKGGDGRGLAIAKNIQYF
TGTGCCAGCACCAAGGGGGGGGACGGCCGGGGACTAGCGATTGCCAAAAACATTCAGTACTTC
>-|-|TRBV28|TRBJ2-7
CVSGAPPDEQYF
TGTGTTTCGGGGGCCCCCCCAGACGAGCAGTACTTC
>-|once|TRBV7-8|TRBJ2-5
CASRLARLGYQETQYF
TGTGCCAGCAGATTGGCAAGGCTGGGGTACCAAGAGACCCAGTACTTC
>TRBD1|-|TRBV7-9|TRBJ1-5
CASSGTGDQPQHF
TGTGCCAGCAGCGGCACAGGGGATCAGCCCCAGCATTTT
>-|-|TRBV5-5|TRBJ2-2
CASSFTITGELFF
TGTGCCAGCAGCTTTACTATCACCGGGGAGCTGTTTTTT
>-|-|TRBV6-1|TRBJ1-1
CASSSRRGNTEAFF
TGTGCCAGCAGTTCACGAAGGGGTAACACTGAAGCTTTCTTT
>-|-|TRBV7-9|TRBJ2-1
CASSFPRPLYNEQFF
TGTGCCAGCAGCTTTCCCCGACCCCTCTACAATGAGCAGTTCTTC
>-|-|TRBV5-4|TRBJ2-3
CASSFPWGDGTDTQYF
TGTGCCAGCAGCTTCCCCTGGGGAGACGGCACAGATACGCAGTATTTT
>TRBD2|few|TRBV7-9|TRBJ2-7
CASSTRGAGGPYEQYF
TGTGCCAGCAGCACTAGAGGGGCGGGAGGGCCGTACGAGCAGTACTTC
>TRBD1|-|TRBV11-2|TRBJ2-7
CASSLGGPGTGQVYEQYF
TGTGCCAGCAGCTTAGGCGGACCCGGGACAGGTCAAGTCTACGAGCAGTACTTC
>-|-|TRBV6-5|TRBJ2-4
CASGLRGIQYF
TGTGCCAGCGGGTTACGGGGCATTCAGTACTTC
>-|-|TRBV6-1|TRBJ2-7
CASSEILRVEQYF
TGTGCCAGCAGTGAGATCCTGAGGGTCGAGCAGTACTTC
>-|once|TRBV27|TRBJ2-1
CASSLAVDYNEQFF
TGTGCCAGCAGTTTAGCGGTAGATTACAATGAGCAGTTCTTC
>TRBD1|-|TRBV6-5|TRBJ2-7
CASSYRQGPPYEQYF
TGTGCCAGCAGTTACCGACAGGGACCCCCCTACGAGCAGTACTTC
>-|-|TRBV19|TRBJ2-5
CATSEETQYF
TGTGCCACTAGCGAAGAGACCCAGTACTTC
>-|-|TRBV5-4|TRBJ2-7
CASSFTTGREQYF
TGTGCCAGCAGCTTCACGACAGGTCGTGAGCAGTACTTC
>-|-|TRBV7-9|TRBJ1-1
CASSLLGTEAFF
TGTGCCAGCAGCTTATTGGGCACTGAAGCTTTCTTT
>-|-|TRBV7-9|TRBJ2-3
CASSLITYGSQYF
TGTGCCAGCAGCTTAATCACTTACGGTTCGCAGTATTTT
>TRBD2|-|TRBV7-2|TRBJ2-3
CASSWGSGSGTQYF
TGTGCCAGCAGTTGGGGTAGCGGGAGCGGTACGCAGTATTTT
>TRBD2|-|TRBV6-5|TRBJ2-7
CASSRTSGEYEQYF
TGTGCCAGCAGCCGGACTAGCGGAGAGTACGAGCAGTACTTC
>TRBD1|few|TRBV29-1|TRBJ2-2
CSVGQVNNGELFF
TGCAGCGTGGGACAGGTCAACAACGGGGAGCTGTTTTTT
>TRBD1|-|TRBV18|TRBJ2-5
CASSRQGPTQETQYF
TGTGCCAGCTCACGACAGGGGCCAACTCAAGAGACCCAGTACTTC
>TRBD2|-|TRBV7-8|TRBJ2-3
CASSPVPFGRAKYTQYF
TGTGCCAGCAGCCCAGTCCCGTTCGGGAGGGCCAAGTATACGCAGTATTTT
>TRBD2|once|TRBV7-2|TRBJ2-7
CASSSHSGRSYEQYF
TGTGCCAGCAGCTCACATAGCGGGAGGAGCTACGAGCAGTACTTC
>-|-|TRBV27|TRBJ1-2
CASSPQPTGAYGYTF
TGTGCCAGCAGTCCACAACCTACCGGAGCCTATGGCTACACCTTC
>-|-|TRBV7-9|TRBJ2-1
CASSSTGYSYNEQFF
TGTGCCAGCAGCTCCACAGGCTACTCCTACAATGAGCAGTTCTTC
>TRBD1|-|TRBV28|TRBJ1-4
CACFSTGNEKLFF
TGTGCCTGCTTCTCGACAGGGAACGAAAAACTGTTTTTT
>TRBD2|-|TRBV10-3|TRBJ2-7
CAISRLPGLAGAVYEQYF
TGTGCCATCAGCAGGCTTCCGGGACTAGCGGGAGCCGTTTACGAGCAGTACTTC
>-|once|TRBV4-1|TRBJ2-3
CASSPVTMGGGTDTQYF
TGCGCCAGCAGCCCCGTGACGATGGGCGGAGGCACAGATACGCAGTATTTT
>-|-|TRBV28|TRBJ2-3
CASSAAGGWDTQYF
TGTGCCAGCAGTGCGGCAGGAGGGTGGGATACGCAGTATTTT
>-|-|TRBV30|TRBJ1-1
CAWSLRTEAFF
TGTGCCTGGAGTTTGCGGACTGAAGCTTTCTTT
>-|-|TRBV7-9|TRBJ2-3
CASSFRNTQYF
TGTGCCAGCAGCTTTCGAAATACGCAGTATTTT
>TRBD2|-|TRBV29-1|TRBJ2-1
CSVGTSGLDEQFF
TGCAGCGTTGGGACTAGCGGGTTGGATGAGCAGTTCTTC